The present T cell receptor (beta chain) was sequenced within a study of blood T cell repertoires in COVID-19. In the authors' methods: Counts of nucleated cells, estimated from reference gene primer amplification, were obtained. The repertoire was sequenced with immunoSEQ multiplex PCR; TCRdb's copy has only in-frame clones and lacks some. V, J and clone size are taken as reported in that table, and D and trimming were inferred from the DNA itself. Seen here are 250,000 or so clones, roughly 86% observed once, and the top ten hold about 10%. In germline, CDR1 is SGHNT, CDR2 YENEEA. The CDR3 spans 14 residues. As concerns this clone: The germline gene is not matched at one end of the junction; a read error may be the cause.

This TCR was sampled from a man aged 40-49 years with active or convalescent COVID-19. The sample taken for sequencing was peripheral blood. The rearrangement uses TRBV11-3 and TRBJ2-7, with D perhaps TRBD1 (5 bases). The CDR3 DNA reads TGTGCCAGCAGCCTAGACAGACAACGGCTCGAGCAGTACTTC. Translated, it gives CASSLDRQRLEQYF.